This T cell receptor (beta chain) was captured in a study of shared clonotypes between healthy human individuals. Study in general: Participating donors consisted of a couple of women and a few men aged 18 to 49.

Nashville, Tennessee was home to all donors, who were Caucasian adults. Clones were sequenced by immunoSEQ multiplex PCR, and TCRdb holds only the in-frame ones, with some missing. The sample has about 1.5 million clones; 95% to 99% are singletons. The CDR3 is 15 residues long. The germline V and J ends were trimmed by 5 bases and 6 bases, with 19 bases remaining between them. The germline gives CDR1 SGHTA, CDR2 FQGNSA. This chain uses TRBV7-2 with TRBJ1-2; D is perhaps TRBD1 (6 bases). This receptor was obtained from a man aged 25 to 45 in good health. The material sequenced was naive CD4+ T cells sorted from blood. Subset described: CD45RA+ positively selected. The CDR3 loop reads CASSGQLGGFHGYTF. The CDR3 DNA follows: TGTGCCAGCAGCGGTCAATTAGGGGGGTTCCATGGCTACACCTTC.